This T cell receptor beta chain is from a study of cytomegalovirus exposure and HLA in healthy donors. PCR involved 60 Vbeta and 13 Jbeta primers. Sequencing was performed with immunoSEQ multiplex PCR; in TCRdb, only in-frame clones are kept and a portion is missing. The repertoire holds 150,000 to 200,000 clones, around 86% seen once, with roughly 1.7% in the top ten. This clonotype was sampled from a woman aged 18 to 35 in good health and CMV-seronegative. Material: PBMCs.

The CDR3: CASSVAVSGANVLTF. CDR3 in DNA: TGTGCCAGCAGCGTAGCTGTCTCTGGGGCCAACGTCCTGACTTTC. The chain has TRBV9 and TRBJ2-6; no definite D call. The V end lost 0 bases, the J end lost 0 bases, and 4 bases lay between the germline ends. CDR1 SGDLS and CDR2 YYNGEE come from the germline V gene. The CDR3 totals 15 residues.